This TCR beta chain was sequenced for a study of blood T cell repertoires in COVID-19. On the study more broadly: Samples of COVID-19 (acute and convalescent) were obtained from the United States, Italy and Spain. PBMCs, B-cell-depleted T cells, or T cells were the source of the cDNA or gDNA that made up the material.

In the authors' methods: Amplified reference gene primers provided the basis for estimating nucleated cell counts. The repertoire was sequenced with immunoSEQ multiplex PCR; TCRdb's copy has only in-frame clones and lacks some. That table gives V, J and clone size, and the DNA gave D and trimming. The data show roughly 300,000 clones, roughly 88% seen once. The V segment lost 2 bases and the J segment 7 bases; nucleotides outside the gene matches: 8. CDR1 is SNHLY and CDR2 is FYNNEI in the germline V gene. This CDR3 has 16 residues. Sequencing used peripheral blood. The origin of this receptor is a woman aged 45-60 years with acute or convalescent COVID-19. This rearrangement joins TRBV2 to TRBJ2-2, with TRBD2 matching 9 bases. The DNA for the CDR3 is TGTGCCAGCAGTGAACGGCGCGGGAGGGGGAGCGGGGAGCTGTTTTTT. Translating it yields CASSERRGRGSGELFF.